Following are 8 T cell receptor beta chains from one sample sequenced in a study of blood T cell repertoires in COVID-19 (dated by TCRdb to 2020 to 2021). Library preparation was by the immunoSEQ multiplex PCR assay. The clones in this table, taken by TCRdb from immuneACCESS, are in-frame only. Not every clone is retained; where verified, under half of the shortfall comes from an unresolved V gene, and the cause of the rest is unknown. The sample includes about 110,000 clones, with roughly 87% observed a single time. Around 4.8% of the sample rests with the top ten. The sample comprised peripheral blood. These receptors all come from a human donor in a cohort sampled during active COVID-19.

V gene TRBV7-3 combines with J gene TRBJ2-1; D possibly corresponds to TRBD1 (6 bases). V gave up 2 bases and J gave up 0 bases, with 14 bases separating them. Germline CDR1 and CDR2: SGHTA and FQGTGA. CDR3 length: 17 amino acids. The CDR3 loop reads CASSLGGRGPSYNEQFF. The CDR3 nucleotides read TGTGCCAGCAGCTTAGGGGGCAGAGGCCCCTCCTACAATGAGCAGTTCTTC. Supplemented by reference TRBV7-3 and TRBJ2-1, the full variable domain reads GAGVSQTPSNKVTEKGKYVELRCDPISGHTALYWYRQSLGQGPEFLIYFQGTGAADDSGLPNDRFFAVRPEGSVSTLKIQRTERGDSAVYLCASSLGGRGPSYNEQFFGPGTRLTVL.

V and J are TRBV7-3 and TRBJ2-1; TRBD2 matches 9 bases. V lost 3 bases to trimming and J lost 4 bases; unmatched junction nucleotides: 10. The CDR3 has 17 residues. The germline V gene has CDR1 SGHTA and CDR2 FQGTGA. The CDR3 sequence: CASSFGASGGQYNEQFF. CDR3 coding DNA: TGTGCCAGCAGCTTCGGCGCGAGCGGGGGGCAATACAATGAGCAGTTCTTC.

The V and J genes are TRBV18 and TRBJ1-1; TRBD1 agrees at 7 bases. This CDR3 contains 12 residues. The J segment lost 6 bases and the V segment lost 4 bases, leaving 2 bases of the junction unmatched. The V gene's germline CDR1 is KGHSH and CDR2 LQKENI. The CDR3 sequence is CASSQGASEAFF. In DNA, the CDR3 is TGTGCCAGCTCACAGGGGGCGTCTGAAGCTTTCTTT.

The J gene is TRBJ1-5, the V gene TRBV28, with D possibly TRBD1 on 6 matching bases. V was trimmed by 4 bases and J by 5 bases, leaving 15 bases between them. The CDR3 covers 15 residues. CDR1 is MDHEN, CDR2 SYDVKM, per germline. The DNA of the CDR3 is TGTGCCAGCAGTTGGCAGGGGAAGTACGATCAGCCCCAGCATTTT. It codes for CASSWQGKYDQPQHF.

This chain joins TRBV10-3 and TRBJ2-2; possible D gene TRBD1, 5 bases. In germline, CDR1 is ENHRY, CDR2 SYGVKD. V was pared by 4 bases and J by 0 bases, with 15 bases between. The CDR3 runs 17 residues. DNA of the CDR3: TGTGCCATCAGTGCCCAGGGCTCCATGACGAACACCGGGGAGCTGTTTTTT. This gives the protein CAISAQGSMTNTGELFF.

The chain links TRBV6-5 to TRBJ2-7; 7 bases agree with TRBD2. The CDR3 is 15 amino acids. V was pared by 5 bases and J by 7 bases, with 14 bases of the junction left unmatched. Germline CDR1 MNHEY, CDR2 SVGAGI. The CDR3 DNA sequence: TGTGCCAGCAGTAACCCACTGGGAGGGCCTAGGGAGCAGTACTTC. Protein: CASSNPLGGPREQYF.

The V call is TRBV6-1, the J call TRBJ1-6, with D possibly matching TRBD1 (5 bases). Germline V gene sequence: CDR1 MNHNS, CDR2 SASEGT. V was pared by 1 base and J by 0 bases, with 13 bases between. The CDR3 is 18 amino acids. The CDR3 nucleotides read TGTGCCAGCAGTGAAGTCCCCCCCGACAGCTCCTATAATTCACCCCTCCACTTT. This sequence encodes CASSEVPPDSSYNSPLHF.

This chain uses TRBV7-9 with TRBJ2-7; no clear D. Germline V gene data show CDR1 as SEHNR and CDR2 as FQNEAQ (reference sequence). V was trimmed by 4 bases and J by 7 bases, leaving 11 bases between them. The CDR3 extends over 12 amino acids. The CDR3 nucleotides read TGTGCCAGCAGCTCTAGGATCCTGGAGCAGTACTTC. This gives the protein CASSSRILEQYF.